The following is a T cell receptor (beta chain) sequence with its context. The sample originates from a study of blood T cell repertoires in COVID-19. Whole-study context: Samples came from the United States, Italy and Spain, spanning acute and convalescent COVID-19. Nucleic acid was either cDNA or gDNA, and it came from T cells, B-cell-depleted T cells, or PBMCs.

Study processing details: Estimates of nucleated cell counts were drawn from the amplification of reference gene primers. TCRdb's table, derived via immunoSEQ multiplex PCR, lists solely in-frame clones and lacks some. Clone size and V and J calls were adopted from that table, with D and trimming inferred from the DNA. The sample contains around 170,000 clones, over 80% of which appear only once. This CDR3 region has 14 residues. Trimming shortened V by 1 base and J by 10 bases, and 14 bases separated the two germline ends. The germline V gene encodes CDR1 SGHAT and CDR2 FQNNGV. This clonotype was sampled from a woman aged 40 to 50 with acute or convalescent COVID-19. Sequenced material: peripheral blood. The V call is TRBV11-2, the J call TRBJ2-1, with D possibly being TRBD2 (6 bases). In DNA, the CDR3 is TGTGCCAGCAGCTTAGGGTCGACTAGTCGAGAGCAGTTCTTC. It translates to CASSLGSTSREQFF. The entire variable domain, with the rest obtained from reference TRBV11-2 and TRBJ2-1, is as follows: EAGVAQSPRYKIIEKRQSVAFWCNPISGHATLYWYQQILGQGPKLLIQFQNNGVVDDSQLPKDRFSAERLKGVDSTLKIQPAKLEDSAVYLCASSLGSTSREQFFGPGTRLTVL.